The rows below give T cell receptor beta chains drawn from one sample of a study of blood T cell repertoires in COVID-19. Generated by immunoSEQ multiplex PCR, the TCRdb table keeps only in-frame clones and is missing some. The sample consists of approximately 90,000 clones, roughly nine tenths of them appearing once. The sample consisted of peripheral blood. The source is a woman aged 65 to 85 with acute or convalescent COVID-19. Each CDR3 is given with its conserved first and last residue. The order of the fields is clone size, V gene, J gene, D gene, CDR3 protein, CDR3 DNA. A D gene is named only where the DNA matches it firmly. Clone size is not always given. Where it is, it says once, few, many or a class for expanded clones.

.	TRBV7-2	TRBJ2-3	TRBD2	CASSSRRTSRGDTQYF	TGTGCCAGCAGCTCCCGCAGGACTAGCCGGGGAGATACGCAGTATTTT
once	TRBV5-1	TRBJ1-2	TRBD1	CASSLGQGNYGYTF	TGCGCCAGCAGCTTGGGACAGGGTAACTATGGCTACACCTTC
.	TRBV11-2	TRBJ1-4	.	CASSLTGPNEKLFF	TGTGCCAGCAGCTTAACAGGTCCTAATGAAAAACTGTTTTTT
.	TRBV6-6	TRBJ2-7	.	CASMKGQSSYEQYF	TGTGCCAGCATGAAGGGGCAGAGCTCCTACGAGCAGTACTTC
.	TRBV20-1	TRBJ1-5	TRBD1	CATGAYQPQHF	TGCGCTACAGGGGCCTATCAGCCCCAGCATTTT
.	TRBV10-3	TRBJ1-3	.	CAISESREGTIYF	TGTGCCATCAGTGAGTCGAGGGAGGGGACCATATATTTT
.	TRBV29-1	TRBJ1-5	.	CSVCDRGGQPQHF	TGCAGCGTCTGCGACAGAGGGGGTCAGCCCCAGCATTTT
.	TRBV2	TRBJ1-5	TRBD1	CASTGQGAQPQHF	TGTGCCAGCACGGGACAGGGTGCCCAGCCCCAGCATTTT
.	TRBV11-2	TRBJ2-3	.	CASSLYRGGGTDTQYF	TGTGCCAGCAGCTTATACCGCGGAGGGGGCACAGATACGCAGTATTTT
once	TRBV7-9	TRBJ1-4	.	CASSPGVGFNEKLFF	TGTGCCAGCAGCCCGGGGGTGGGGTTTAATGAAAAACTGTTTTTT
.	TRBV18	TRBJ2-7	.	CASSPADLQYF	TGTGCCAGCTCACCAGCAGATTTGCAGTACTTC
.	TRBV28	TRBJ2-7	TRBD1	CASSFPFRTGSYEQYF	TGTGCCAGCAGTTTTCCCTTTCGGACAGGGTCCTACGAGCAGTACTTC
.	TRBV5-1	TRBJ2-5	TRBD2	CASSVQTGGYQETQYF	TGCGCCAGCAGCGTCCAGACCGGGGGGTACCAAGAGACCCAGTACTTC
.	TRBV5-4	TRBJ2-1	TRBD2	CASSFTPGTSVYNEQFF	TGTGCCAGCAGCTTTACTCCCGGGACTAGCGTTTACAATGAGCAGTTCTTC
.	TRBV7-2	TRBJ2-1	.	CASSSPGVRHNEQFF	TGTGCCAGCAGCTCCCCGGGAGTGAGACACAATGAGCAGTTCTTC
.	TRBV14	TRBJ1-3	.	CASSQWGGGNTIYF	TGTGCCAGCAGCCAATGGGGGGGCGGAAACACCATATATTTT
.	TRBV7-8	TRBJ2-2	TRBD1	CASSLRTGAGELFF	TGTGCCAGCAGCCTCAGGACAGGGGCCGGGGAGCTGTTTTTT
few	TRBV5-1	TRBJ2-5	TRBD1	CASSLGDRVPETQYF	TGCGCCAGCAGCTTGGGGGACAGGGTTCCAGAGACCCAGTACTTC
.	TRBV28	TRBJ1-3	TRBD1	CASSLWTGGFGNTIYF	TGTGCCAGCAGTTTATGGACAGGGGGCTTTGGAAACACCATATATTTT
.	TRBV6-4	TRBJ1-1	.	CASSHGQFYMNTEAFF	TGTGCCAGCAGCCACGGACAGTTTTACATGAACACTGAAGCTTTCTTT
.	TRBV27	TRBJ1-2	.	CASRERPRGGYTF	TGTGCCAGCAGGGAAAGGCCAAGAGGTGGCTACACCTTC
.	TRBV19	TRBJ2-7	.	CASSIDLAGKAEQYF	TGTGCCAGTAGTATAGATCTGGCAGGGAAAGCCGAGCAGTACTTC
.	TRBV6-1	TRBJ1-5	.	CASSEGVRREPQHF	TGTGCCAGCAGTGAAGGGGTTCGGAGGGAGCCCCAGCATTTT